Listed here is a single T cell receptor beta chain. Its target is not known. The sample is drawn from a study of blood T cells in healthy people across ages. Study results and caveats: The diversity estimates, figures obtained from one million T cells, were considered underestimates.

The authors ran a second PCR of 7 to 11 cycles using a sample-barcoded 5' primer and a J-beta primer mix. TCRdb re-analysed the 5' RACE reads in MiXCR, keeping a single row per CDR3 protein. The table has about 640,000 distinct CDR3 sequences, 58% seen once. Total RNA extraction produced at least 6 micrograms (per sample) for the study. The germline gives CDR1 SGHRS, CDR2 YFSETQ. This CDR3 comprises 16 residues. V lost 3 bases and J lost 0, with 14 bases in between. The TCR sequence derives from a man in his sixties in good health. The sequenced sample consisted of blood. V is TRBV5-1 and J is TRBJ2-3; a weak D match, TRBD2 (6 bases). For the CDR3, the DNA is TGCGCCAGCAGCTGGGGACTCGCAACAAGCACAGATACGCAGTATTTT. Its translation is CASSWGLATSTDTQYF.